A selection of T cell receptor beta chains follows, all from one sample in a study of early T cells in non-severe SARS-CoV-2 infection. TCRdb reprocessed the 5' RACE reads with MiXCR, giving one entry per CDR3 protein. The table lists 35,000 to 50,000 distinct CDR3 sequences, roughly 6.2% of them singletons, with around 8% in the top ten. This specimen consisted of whole blood, obtained at baseline. These receptors all stem from an adult who was a healthcare worker with PCR-confirmed SARS-CoV-2 infection or an uninfected control (not recorded which). CDR3s include the opening cysteine and the closing phenylalanine or tryptophan. The D gene is left open where the match is weak. Size values are once, few and many counts, or a class for expanded clones, and some rows have none.

V	J	size	D	CDR3	DNA
TRBV10-3	TRBJ2-4	.	TRBD1	CAISEHRGNIQYF	TGTGCCATCAGTGAGCACAGGGGAAACATTCAGTACTTC
TRBV28	TRBJ2-1	.	.	CASSLRAGRAYNEQFF	TGTGCCAGCAGTTTACGCGCGGGCAGGGCCTACAATGAGCAGTTCTTC
TRBV18	TRBJ1-5	few	TRBD1	CASSPSQGGNNQPQHF	TGTGCCAGCTCACCTTCGCAGGGGGGTAACAATCAGCCCCAGCATTTT
TRBV28	TRBJ2-7	many	.	CASSFGPAYEQYF	TGTGCCAGCAGTTTTGGGCCAGCCTACGAGCAGTACTTC
TRBV5-1	TRBJ2-1	few	TRBD2	CASSLAFASGVGEQFF	TGCGCCAGCAGCTTGGCCTTCGCTAGCGGGGTAGGTGAGCAGTTCTTC
TRBV28	TRBJ1-6	many	.	CATCRANNSPLHF	TGTGCCACCTGCCGGGCCAATAATTCACCCCTCCACTTT
TRBV14	TRBJ2-6	many	.	CASSFTGANVLTF	TGTGCCAGCAGCTTTACTGGGGCCAACGTCCTGACTTTC
TRBV7-8	TRBJ2-5	.	.	CASSVQQGGGETQYF	TGTGCCAGCAGCGTGCAACAGGGAGGTGGAGAGACCCAGTACTTC
TRBV28	TRBJ1-6	few	TRBD1	CASRVRGPLHF	TGTGCCAGCAGGGTCAGGGGGCCCCTCCACTTT
TRBV19	TRBJ1-2	many	.	CASSMMRQIYGGYGYTF	TGTGCCAGTAGTATGATGAGACAGATTTACGGCGGTTATGGCTACACCTTC
TRBV5-1	TRBJ1-1	many	.	CASTNWDTEAFF	TGCGCCAGCACGAATTGGGACACTGAAGCTTTCTTT
TRBV28	TRBJ2-5	few	.	CVSSFALARETQYF	TGTGTCAGCAGTTTTGCCCTAGCGCGGGAGACCCAGTACTTC
TRBV7-8	TRBJ1-1	many	.	CASSYEGTGAFF	TGTGCCAGCAGCTACGAGGGTACTGGCGCTTTCTTT
TRBV5-4	TRBJ2-5	many	TRBD2	CASSLRTSGVETQYF	TGTGCCAGCAGCTTAAGGACTAGCGGGGTTGAGACCCAGTACTTC
TRBV20-1	TRBJ1-3	many	.	CSASAGGQFHGNTIYF	TGCAGTGCTAGCGCGGGAGGACAGTTCCATGGAAACACCATATATTTT
TRBV6-5	TRBJ1-4	.	.	CASSYFGGGSEKLFF	TGTGCCAGCAGTTACTTTGGCGGGGGGAGTGAAAAACTGTTTTTT
TRBV7-2	TRBJ2-2	.	.	CASSLGQLGELFF	TGTGCCAGCAGCTTAGGGCAGCTCGGGGAGCTGTTTTTT
TRBV5-1	TRBJ2-1	many	TRBD2	CASSLDSGLSSYNEQFF	TGCGCCAGCAGCTTGGATAGCGGGCTGAGCTCCTACAATGAGCAGTTCTTC
TRBV4-3	TRBJ1-1	few	.	CASSHTGYTEAFF	TGCGCCAGCAGCCATACAGGGTACACTGAAGCTTTCTTT
TRBV7-8	TRBJ2-5	many	TRBD2	CASSERASGQETQYF	TGTGCCAGCAGCGAGAGGGCTAGCGGACAAGAGACCCAGTACTTC
TRBV6-6	TRBJ2-3	.	TRBD2	CASGRGLAGALGTDTQYF	TGTGCCAGCGGAAGGGGGCTAGCGGGGGCCCTAGGCACAGATACGCAGTATTTT
TRBV20-1	TRBJ2-1	.	TRBD1	CSATTGVHNEQFF	TGCAGTGCTACGACAGGGGTCCACAATGAGCAGTTCTTC
TRBV7-2	TRBJ2-3	.	TRBD2	CASSKQLAGGVDTQYF	TGTGCCAGCAGCAAACAATTAGCGGGGGGAGTAGATACGCAGTATTTT
TRBV7-2	TRBJ2-7	many	TRBD2	CASSLGLAGLYEQYF	TGTGCCAGCAGCTTAGGTCTAGCGGGGCTCTACGAGCAGTACTTC
TRBV30	TRBJ1-5	few	.	CAWSAQGSQPQHF	TGTGCCTGGAGTGCACAGGGAAGTCAGCCCCAGCATTTT
TRBV7-9	TRBJ2-2	.	TRBD1	CAIFNPGQRSNTGELFF	TGTGCCATCTTCAATCCGGGACAGCGTTCGAACACCGGGGAGCTGTTTTTT
TRBV20-1	TRBJ2-3	few	.	CSAGTPTDTQYF	TGCAGTGCTGGGACCCCCACAGATACGCAGTATTTT
TRBV27	TRBJ2-7	.	.	CASSLGGGIEQYF	TGTGCCAGCAGTTTAGGAGGGGGAATCGAGCAGTACTTC
TRBV7-8	TRBJ2-5	.	TRBD2	CASSLVGTSSETQYF	TGTGCCAGCAGCTTAGTGGGGACTAGCAGCGAGACCCAGTACTTC
TRBV20-1	TRBJ2-1	few	TRBD1	CSARVFGTGVYEQFF	TGCAGTGCTAGAGTCTTCGGGACAGGGGTCTATGAGCAGTTCTTC
TRBV4-3	TRBJ2-1	many	.	CASSHNAGGHNEQFF	TGCGCCAGCAGCCATAACGCCGGGGGTCACAATGAGCAGTTCTTC
TRBV25-1	TRBJ2-7	many	TRBD1	CASSEIPRTGSPREQYF	TGTGCCAGCAGTGAAATCCCCCGGACAGGGTCTCCCCGCGAGCAGTACTTC
TRBV7-8	TRBJ2-6	many	.	CASSSSYSGANVLTF	TGTGCCAGCAGCTCATCATACTCTGGGGCCAACGTCCTGACTTTC
TRBV11-2	TRBJ2-7	.	TRBD2	CASSRTISGGSSYEQYF	TGTGCCAGCAGCCGCACAATTAGCGGGGGTAGCTCCTACGAGCAGTACTTC
TRBV28	TRBJ1-6	.	TRBD1	CASRTGTGGYNSPLHF	TGTGCCAGCAGGACGGGGACAGGGGGATATAATTCACCCCTCCACTTT
TRBV30	TRBJ1-1	few	.	CAWGKNGLTWGTEAFF	TGTGCCTGGGGTAAAAATGGACTTACCTGGGGCACTGAAGCTTTCTTT
TRBV29-1	TRBJ1-4	many	TRBD1	CSVDEGTGATNEKLFF	TGCAGCGTTGATGAGGGGACAGGAGCAACTAATGAAAAACTGTTTTTT
TRBV12-3/TRBV12-4	TRBJ2-1	many	TRBD2	CASSLDAGGINNEQFF	TGTGCCAGCAGTTTAGACGCGGGGGGAATCAACAATGAGCAGTTCTTC
TRBV11-2	TRBJ2-1	many	TRBD2	CASSRRGGGVNEQFF	TGTGCCAGCAGCCGACGGGGGGGCGGCGTCAATGAGCAGTTCTTC
TRBV11-2	TRBJ2-1	few	TRBD2	CASSLGLAGGLFF	TGTGCCAGCAGCCTCGGACTAGCGGGGGGGCTATTCTTC
TRBV12-3/TRBV12-4	TRBJ1-3	many	.	CASSQGHPSSGNTIYF	TGTGCCAGCAGTCAGGGACATCCGAGCTCTGGAAACACCATATATTTT
TRBV18	TRBJ1-5	many	TRBD1	CASSEQGNQPQHF	TGTGCCAGCAGCGAACAGGGGAATCAGCCCCAGCATTTT
TRBV24-1	TRBJ1-5	many	.	CATSGRGAGSQPQHF	TGTGCCACCAGTGGACGGGGGGCCGGTAGTCAGCCCCAGCATTTT
TRBV11-3	TRBJ2-1	many	.	CASSLTGTRGLNEQFF	TGTGCCAGCAGCTTAACCGGGACACGGGGGCTCAATGAGCAGTTCTTC
TRBV12-3/TRBV12-4	TRBJ1-1	many	.	CASSFEGGKAFF	TGTGCCAGCAGTTTCGAGGGGGGGAAAGCTTTCTTT
TRBV6-1	TRBJ2-1	many	TRBD1	CASSEGTASEQFF	TGTGCCAGCAGTGAGGGGACAGCTAGTGAGCAGTTCTTC
TRBV27	TRBJ2-7	.	TRBD1	CASILRDRAIYEQYF	TGTGCCAGCATTCTCCGGGACAGGGCGATCTACGAGCAGTACTTC